The T cell receptor (beta chain) under discussion was sequenced for a study of human T cells and chemical hapten exposure. The CDR3 spans 13 residues. Trimming took 6 bases from V and 3 from J; bases not matched to a gene: 6. Germline CDR1 is DFQATT and CDR2 is SNEGSKA (reference sequence). Whole-study results and caveats: Controls had significantly fewer large CDR3 similarity clusters than were formed by expanded TCRs.

Turning to this clonotype: Its target is unknown.

Each CDR3 protein is one row after TCRdb ran MiXCR on the RACE reads. The sample has about 380,000 distinct CDR3 sequences, roughly 5% seen once; the top ten hold 2% to 3%. Regarding time point: pre-sensitization, week 0. Treatment: therapeutic diphenylcyclopropenone sensitization with weekly scalp DPC. This receptor was identified in a woman between 50 and 59 years old with alopecia areata. Some clones in this sample may be carry-over from other donors' samples. The sample was whole blood, taken in connection with sensitization to the hapten diphenylcyclopropenone (DPC). The chain recombines TRBV20-1 with TRBJ2-7; 9 bases map to TRBD2. The CDR3 here is CSAPSGRSYEQYF. For the CDR3, the DNA is TGCAGTGCCCCGAGCGGGAGGAGCTACGAGCAGTACTTC.